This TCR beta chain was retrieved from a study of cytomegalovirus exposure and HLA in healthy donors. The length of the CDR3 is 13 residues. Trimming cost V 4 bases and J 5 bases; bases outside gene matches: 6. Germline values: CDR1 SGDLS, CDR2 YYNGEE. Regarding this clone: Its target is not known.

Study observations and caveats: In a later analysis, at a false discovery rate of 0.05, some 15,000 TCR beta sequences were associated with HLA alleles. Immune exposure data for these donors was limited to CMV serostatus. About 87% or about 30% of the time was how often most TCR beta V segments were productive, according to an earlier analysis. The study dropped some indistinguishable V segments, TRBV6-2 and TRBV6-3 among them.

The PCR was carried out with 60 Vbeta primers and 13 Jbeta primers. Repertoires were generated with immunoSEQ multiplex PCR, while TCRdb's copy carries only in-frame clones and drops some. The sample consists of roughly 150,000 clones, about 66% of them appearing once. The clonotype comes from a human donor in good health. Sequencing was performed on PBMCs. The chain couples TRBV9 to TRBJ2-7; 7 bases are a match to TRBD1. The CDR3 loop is CASSPPQGDEQYF. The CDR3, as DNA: TGTGCCAGCAGCCCCCCTCAGGGGGACGAGCAGTACTTC.